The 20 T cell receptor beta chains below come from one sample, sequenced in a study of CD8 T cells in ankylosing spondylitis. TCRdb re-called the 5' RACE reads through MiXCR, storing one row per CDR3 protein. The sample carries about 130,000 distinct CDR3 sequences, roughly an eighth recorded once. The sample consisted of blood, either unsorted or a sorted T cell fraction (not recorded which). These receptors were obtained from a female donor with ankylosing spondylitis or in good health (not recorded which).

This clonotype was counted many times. The CDR3 region has the DNA TGTGCCAGCAAAGACTTTCGGTACGAGCAGTACTTC. It translates to CASKDFRYEQYF. The V gene is TRBV2, the J gene TRBJ2-7; D is ambiguous. The V gene's germline CDR1 is SNHLY and CDR2 FYNNEI. The CDR3 is 12 amino acids. With 7 bases removed from V and 4 bases from J, the gap between germline ends came to 11 bases.

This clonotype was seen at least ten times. As DNA, the CDR3 is TGCGCCAGCAGCTTGCTAATGGCAGATACGCAGTATTTT. It encodes CASSLLMADTQYF. The chain combines TRBV5-1 with TRBJ2-3, with D unresolved. V lost 1 base and J 4 bases, leaving 7 bases between the germline ends. CDR1 SGHRS and CDR2 YFSETQ come from the germline V gene. This CDR3 contains 13 residues.

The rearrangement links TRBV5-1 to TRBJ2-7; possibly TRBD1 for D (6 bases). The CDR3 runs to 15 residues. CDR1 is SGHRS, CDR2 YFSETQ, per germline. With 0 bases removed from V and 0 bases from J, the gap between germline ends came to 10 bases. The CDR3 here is CASSLEGQSSYEQYF. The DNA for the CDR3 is TGCGCCAGCAGCTTGGAGGGACAAAGCTCCTACGAGCAGTACTTC.

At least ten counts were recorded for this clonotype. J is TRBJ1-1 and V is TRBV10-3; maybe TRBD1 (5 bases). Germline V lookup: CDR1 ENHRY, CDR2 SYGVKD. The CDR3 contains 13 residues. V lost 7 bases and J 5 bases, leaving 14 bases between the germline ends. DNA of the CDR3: TGTGCCATCAAGACAGTATTGAGTACTGAAGCTTTCTTT. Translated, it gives CAIKTVLSTEAFF.

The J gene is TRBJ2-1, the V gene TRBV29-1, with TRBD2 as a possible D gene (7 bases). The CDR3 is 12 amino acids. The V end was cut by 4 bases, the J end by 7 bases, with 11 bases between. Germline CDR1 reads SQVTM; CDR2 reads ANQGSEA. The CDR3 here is CSVVGGGNEQFF. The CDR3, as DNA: TGCAGCGTTGTGGGAGGGGGGAATGAGCAGTTCTTC.

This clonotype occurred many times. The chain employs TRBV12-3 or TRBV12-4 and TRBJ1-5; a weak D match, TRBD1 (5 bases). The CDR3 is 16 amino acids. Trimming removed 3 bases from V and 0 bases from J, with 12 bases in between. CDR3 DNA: TGTGCCAGCAGTTTCATGGGGCGCGGTAGCAATCAGCCCCAGCATTTT. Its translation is CASSFMGRGSNQPQHF.

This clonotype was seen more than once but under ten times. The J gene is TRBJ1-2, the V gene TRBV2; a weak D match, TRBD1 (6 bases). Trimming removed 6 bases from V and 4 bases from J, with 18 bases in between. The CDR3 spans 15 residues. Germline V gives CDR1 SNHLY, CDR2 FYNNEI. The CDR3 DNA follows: TGTGCCAGCAGAGGATCCATACAGGGACTCTATGGCTACACCTTC. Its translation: CASRGSIQGLYGYTF.

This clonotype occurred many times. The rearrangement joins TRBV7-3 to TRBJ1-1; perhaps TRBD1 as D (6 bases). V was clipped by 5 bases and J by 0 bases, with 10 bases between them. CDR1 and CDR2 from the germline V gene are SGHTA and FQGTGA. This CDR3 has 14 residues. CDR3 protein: CASSATGLNTEAFF. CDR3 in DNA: TGTGCCAGCAGCGCTACAGGGTTGAACACTGAAGCTTTCTTT.

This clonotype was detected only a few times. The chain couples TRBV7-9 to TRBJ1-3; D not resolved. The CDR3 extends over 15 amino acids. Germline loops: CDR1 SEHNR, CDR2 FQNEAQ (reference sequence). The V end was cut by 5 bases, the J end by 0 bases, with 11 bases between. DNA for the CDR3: TGTGCCAGCAGCCCTTCCGACATCTCTGGAAACACCATATATTTT. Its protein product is CASSPSDISGNTIYF.

The CDR3 protein is CASSQEAGGPKTQYF. The CDR3 DNA is TGCGCCAGCAGCCAAGAAGCGGGAGGGCCGAAGACCCAGTACTTC. The chain links TRBV4-1 to TRBJ2-5; 10 positions agree with TRBD2. The germline CDR1 and CDR2 sequences are MGHRA and YSYEKL. With V trimmed by 0 bases and J by 6 bases, 4 bases remained unmatched. The CDR3 extends over 15 amino acids.

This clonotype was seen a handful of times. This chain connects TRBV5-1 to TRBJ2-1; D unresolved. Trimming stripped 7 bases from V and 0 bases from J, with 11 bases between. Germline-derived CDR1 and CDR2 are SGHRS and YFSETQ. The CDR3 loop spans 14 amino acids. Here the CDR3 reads CASSSDSSYNEQFF. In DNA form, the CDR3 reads TGCGCCAGCTCCAGCGATTCCTCCTACAATGAGCAGTTCTTC.

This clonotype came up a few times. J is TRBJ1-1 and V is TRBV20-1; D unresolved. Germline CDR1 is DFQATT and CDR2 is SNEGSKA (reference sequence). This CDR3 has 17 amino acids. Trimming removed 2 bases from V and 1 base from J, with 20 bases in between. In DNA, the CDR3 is TGCAGTGCTAGAATCCCGCGGCAGGCCGAGAAGAACACTGAAGCTTTCTTT. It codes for CSARIPRQAEKNTEAFF.

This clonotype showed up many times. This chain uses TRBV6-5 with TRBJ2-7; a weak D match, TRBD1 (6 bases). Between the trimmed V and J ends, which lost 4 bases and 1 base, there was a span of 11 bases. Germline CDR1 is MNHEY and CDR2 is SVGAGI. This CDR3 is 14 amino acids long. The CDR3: CASSFDRTSYEQYF. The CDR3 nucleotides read TGTGCCAGCAGTTTCGACAGGACATCCTACGAGCAGTACTTC.

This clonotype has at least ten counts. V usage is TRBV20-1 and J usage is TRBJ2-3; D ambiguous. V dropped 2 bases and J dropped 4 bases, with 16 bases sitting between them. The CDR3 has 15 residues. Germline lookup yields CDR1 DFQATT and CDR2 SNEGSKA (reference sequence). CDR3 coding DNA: TGCAGTGCTAGAAACCCAGTGAGTGGAGCAGATACGCAGTATTTT. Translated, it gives CSARNPVSGADTQYF.

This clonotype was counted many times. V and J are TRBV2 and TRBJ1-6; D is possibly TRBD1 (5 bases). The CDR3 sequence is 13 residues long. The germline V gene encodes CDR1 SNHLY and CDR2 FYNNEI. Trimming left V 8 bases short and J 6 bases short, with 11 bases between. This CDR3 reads CASGAAFNSPLHF. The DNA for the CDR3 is TGTGCCAGCGGGGCAGCGTTTAATTCACCCCTCCACTTT.

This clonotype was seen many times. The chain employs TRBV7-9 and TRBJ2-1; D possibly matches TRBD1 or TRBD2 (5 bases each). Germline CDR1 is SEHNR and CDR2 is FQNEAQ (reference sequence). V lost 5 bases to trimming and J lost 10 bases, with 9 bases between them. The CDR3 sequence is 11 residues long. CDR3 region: CASSRDQEQFF. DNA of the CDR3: TGTGCCAGCAGCCGGGACCAAGAGCAGTTCTTC.

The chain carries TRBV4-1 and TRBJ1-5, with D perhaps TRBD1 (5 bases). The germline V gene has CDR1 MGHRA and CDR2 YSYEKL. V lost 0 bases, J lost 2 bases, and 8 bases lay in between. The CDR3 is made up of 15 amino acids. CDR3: CASSQELGGNQPQHF. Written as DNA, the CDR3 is TGCGCCAGCAGCCAAGAGTTGGGGGGCAATCAGCCCCAGCATTTT.

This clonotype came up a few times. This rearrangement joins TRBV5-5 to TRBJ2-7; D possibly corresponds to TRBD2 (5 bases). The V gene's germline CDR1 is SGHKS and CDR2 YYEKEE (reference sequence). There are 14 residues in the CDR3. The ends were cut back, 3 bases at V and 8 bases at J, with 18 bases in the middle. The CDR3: CASSSTGVDRKQYF. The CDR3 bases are TGTGCCAGCAGCTCGACCGGGGTGGATAGAAAGCAGTACTTC. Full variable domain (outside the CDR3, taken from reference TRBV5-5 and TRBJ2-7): DAGVTQSPTHLIKTRGQQVTLRCSPISGHKSVSWYQQVLGQGPQFIFQYYEKEERGRGNFPDRFSARQFPNYSSELNVNALLLGDSALYLCASSSTGVDRKQYFGPGTRLTVT.

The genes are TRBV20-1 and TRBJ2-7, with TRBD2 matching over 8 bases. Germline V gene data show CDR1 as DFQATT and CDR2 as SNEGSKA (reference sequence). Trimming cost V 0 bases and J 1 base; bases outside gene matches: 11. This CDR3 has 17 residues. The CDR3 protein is CSARDPGIAGLSYEQYF. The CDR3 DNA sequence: TGCAGTGCTAGAGATCCCGGGATAGCGGGGTTGTCCTACGAGCAGTACTTC.

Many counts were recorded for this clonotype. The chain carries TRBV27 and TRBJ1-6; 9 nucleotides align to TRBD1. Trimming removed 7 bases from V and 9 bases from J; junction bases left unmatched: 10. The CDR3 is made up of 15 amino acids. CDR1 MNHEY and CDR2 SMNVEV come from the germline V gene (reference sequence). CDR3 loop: CASTLVGDRASPLHF. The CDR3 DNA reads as TGTGCCAGCACCCTTGTGGGGGACAGGGCTTCACCCCTCCACTTT.